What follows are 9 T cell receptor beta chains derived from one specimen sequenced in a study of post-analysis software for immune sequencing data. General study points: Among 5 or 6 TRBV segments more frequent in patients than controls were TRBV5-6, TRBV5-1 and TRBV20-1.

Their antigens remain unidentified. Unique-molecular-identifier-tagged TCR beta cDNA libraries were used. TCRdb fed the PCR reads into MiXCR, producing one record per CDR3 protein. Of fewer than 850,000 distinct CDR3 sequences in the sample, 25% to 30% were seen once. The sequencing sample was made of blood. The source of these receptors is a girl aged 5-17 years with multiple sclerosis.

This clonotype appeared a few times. CDR3: CASRKTGIRNYGYTF. The CDR3 DNA reads TGTGCCAGCAGAAAAACCGGGATCCGAAACTATGGCTACACCTTC. The chain employs TRBV28 and TRBJ1-2; no reliable D call. Germline V gene data show CDR1 as MDHEN and CDR2 as SYDVKM. This CDR3 has 15 residues. With 6 bases removed from V and 2 bases from J, the gap between germline ends came to 16 bases.

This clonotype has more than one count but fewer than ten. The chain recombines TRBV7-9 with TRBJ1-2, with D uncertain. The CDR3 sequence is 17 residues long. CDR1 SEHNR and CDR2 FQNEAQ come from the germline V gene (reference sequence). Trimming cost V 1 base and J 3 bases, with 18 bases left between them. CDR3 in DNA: TGTGCCAGCAGCTTAGGAGTCTTTGGTAGTGGTGACTATGGCTACACCTTC. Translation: CASSLGVFGSGDYGYTF.

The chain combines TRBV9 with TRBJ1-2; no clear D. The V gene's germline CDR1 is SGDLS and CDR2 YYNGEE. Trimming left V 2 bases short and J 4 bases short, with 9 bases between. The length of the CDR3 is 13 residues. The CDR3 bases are TGTGCCAGCAGCGTCAGCTCCGGCTATGGCTACACCTTC. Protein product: CASSVSSGYGYTF.

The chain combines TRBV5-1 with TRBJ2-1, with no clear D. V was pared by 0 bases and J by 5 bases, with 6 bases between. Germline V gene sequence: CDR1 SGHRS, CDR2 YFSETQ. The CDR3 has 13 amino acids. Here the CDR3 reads CASSLVTDNEQFF. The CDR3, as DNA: TGCGCCAGCAGCTTGGTAACAGACAATGAGCAGTTCTTC.

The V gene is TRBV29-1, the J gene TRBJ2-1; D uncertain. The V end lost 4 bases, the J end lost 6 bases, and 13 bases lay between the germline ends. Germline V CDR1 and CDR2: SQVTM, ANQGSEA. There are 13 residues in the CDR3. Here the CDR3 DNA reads TGCAGCGTTGTGGTGGTGAGTCCCAATGAGCAGTTCTTC. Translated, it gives CSVVVVSPNEQFF.

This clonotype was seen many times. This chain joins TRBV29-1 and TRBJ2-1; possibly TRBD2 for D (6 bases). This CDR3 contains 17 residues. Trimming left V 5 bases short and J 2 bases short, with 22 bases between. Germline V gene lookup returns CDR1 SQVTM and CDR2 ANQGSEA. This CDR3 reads CSVRAVAAWGTYNEQFF. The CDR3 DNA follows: TGCAGCGTTCGGGCCGTAGCGGCCTGGGGGACCTACAATGAGCAGTTCTTC.

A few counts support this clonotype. CDR3: CATSIGPSTDTQYF. The CDR3 coding sequence is TGTGCCACCAGCATAGGGCCTAGCACAGATACGCAGTATTTT. J is TRBJ2-3 and V is TRBV15; D is ambiguous. Germline CDR1 and CDR2: LNHNV and YYDKDF (reference sequence). The CDR3 is 14 amino acids. Trimming left V 4 bases short and J 0 bases short, with 8 bases between.

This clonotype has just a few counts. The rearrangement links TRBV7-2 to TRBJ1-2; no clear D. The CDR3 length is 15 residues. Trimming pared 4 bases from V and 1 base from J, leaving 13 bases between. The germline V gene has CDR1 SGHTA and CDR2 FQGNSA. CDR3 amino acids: CASSSDGTDNYGYTF. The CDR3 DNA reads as TGTGCCAGCAGCTCGGACGGAACGGATAACTATGGCTACACCTTC.

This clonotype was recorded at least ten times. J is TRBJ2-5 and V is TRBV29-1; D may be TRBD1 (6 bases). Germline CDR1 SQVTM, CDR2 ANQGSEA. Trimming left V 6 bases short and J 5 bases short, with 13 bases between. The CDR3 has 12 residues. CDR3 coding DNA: TGCAGCGTAGCTGACAGGTCCGAGACCCAGTACTTC. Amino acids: CSVADRSETQYF.